A selection of T cell receptor beta chains follows, all from one sample in a study of somatic mutations in cytotoxic T cells in rheumatoid arthritis. Sequenced by immunoSEQ multiplex PCR; TCRdb stores in-frame clones only, minus some. The sample contains 11,000 or so clones, roughly 74% of which appear only once. Sequencing used CD8+ T cells sorted from blood. These TCRs come from a woman in her thirties or forties in good health. The CDR3 runs from the conserved cysteine through the conserved F or W. A D gene is named only where the DNA matches it firmly. Some rows mark clone size as missing; the rest say once, few, many or name a class of expanded clone.

cdr3_nt cdr3_aa j_call v_call d_call clone_size
TGTGCCAGCAGCCAAGCACTTGAGCAGTTCTTC CASSQALEQFF TRBJ2-1 TRBV14 - -
TGCGCCAGCAGTTTCGGACCCCTAGAGCCCCCCTATGGCTACACCTTC CASSFGPLEPPYGYTF TRBJ1-2 TRBV5-1 - -
TGTGCCAGTAGTACTTCTGACAGGGGAGCCCAGCATTTT CASSTSDRGAQHF TRBJ1-5 TRBV19 TRBD1 -
TGCAGCGTTGTCCACCCAGGGGGCCTGACTGAAGCTTTCTTT CSVVHPGGLTEAFF TRBJ1-1 TRBV29-1 TRBD1 -
TGCGCCAGCAGCCAAGGGACAGGATTCTATGGCTACACCTTC CASSQGTGFYGYTF TRBJ1-2 TRBV4-3 TRBD1 -
TGTGCCAGCAGCTTTGGTACGGGGACTTATGGCTACACCTTC CASSFGTGTYGYTF TRBJ1-2 TRBV5-8 - -
TGTGCCAGCAGTTTATCGGGCAGCGGGGGAACACCCTACAATGAGCAGTTCTTC CASSLSGSGGTPYNEQFF TRBJ2-1 TRBV27 TRBD2 once
TGCGCCAGCAGCCGTGCAGGGGGACTAGCGGACACCGGGGAGCTGTTTTTT CASSRAGGLADTGELFF TRBJ2-2 TRBV4-1 TRBD2 -
TGTGCCAGCAGTTTTCTGGGGCTCGGAAACACCATATATTTT CASSFLGLGNTIYF TRBJ1-3 TRBV6-6 - -
TGTGCCAGCAGCCGGACAGGGTACAATGAGCAGTTCTTC CASSRTGYNEQFF TRBJ2-1 TRBV7-6 TRBD1 -
TGTGCCAGCTCACCACCCAGCGGGAGCTACGAGCAGTACTTC CASSPPSGSYEQYF TRBJ2-7 TRBV18 TRBD2 -
TGTGCCAGCAGTTTCTCGGGAGCGGGTTACGAGCAGTACTTC CASSFSGAGYEQYF TRBJ2-7 TRBV27 - -
TGTGCCAGCAGTTTCGGGGGGGGGACTGAAGCTTTCTTT CASSFGGGTEAFF TRBJ1-1 TRBV5-5 - -
TGTGCCTGGAGTGTTGGAGCGGCAGATACGCAGTATTTT CAWSVGAADTQYF TRBJ2-3 TRBV30 - -
TGTGCCAGTAGCTCAACAGGCGACGTTAACTATGGCTACACCTTC CASSSTGDVNYGYTF TRBJ1-2 TRBV19 - -
TGCGCCAGCAGCCTCGGGCAATACCAAGAGACCCAGTACTTC CASSLGQYQETQYF TRBJ2-5 TRBV5-1 - -
TGTGCCAGCAGTTTATGGACAGGGGACGAGCAGTACTTC CASSLWTGDEQYF TRBJ2-7 TRBV27 TRBD1 -
TGTGCCAGCACCCCGTACGAGACAGGGCCTGAAGCTTTCTTT CASTPYETGPEAFF TRBJ1-1 TRBV11-1 TRBD1 -
TGTGCCAGTAGTAATCTTGACACAGGGAGACAACTTTACACTGAAGCTTTCTTT CASSNLDTGRQLYTEAFF TRBJ1-1 TRBV19 - -
TGTGCCAGCACTCCATACAATCAGCCCCAGCATTTT CASTPYNQPQHF TRBJ1-5 TRBV28 - -
TGTGCCAGCAGTGAACTGCTAGCGGGGGGGCCGACCTACAATGAGCAGTTCTTC CASSELLAGGPTYNEQFF TRBJ2-1 TRBV2 TRBD2 -
TGTGCCAGTAGTATCCCGGGACACAGCATGAACACTGAAGCTTTCTTT CASSIPGHSMNTEAFF TRBJ1-1 TRBV19 - -
TGCGCCAGCAGCCCGGGGACTGAGTACAGGGTCCTCCCGGATGGCTACACCTTC CASSPGTEYRVLPDGYTF TRBJ1-2 TRBV4-1 - -
TGCGCCAGCAGCTTGGATCTAGCGGAAGGAGAGACCCAGTACTTC CASSLDLAEGETQYF TRBJ2-5 TRBV5-1 TRBD2 -
TGTGCCAGCAGTTTGGGGATTAACACCGGGGAGCTGTTTTTT CASSLGINTGELFF TRBJ2-2 TRBV6-4 - -
TGCAGCGCCGCATCCAGCGGGGGGTACAAAGAGACCCAGTACTTC CSAASSGGYKETQYF TRBJ2-5 TRBV29-1 TRBD2 -
TGTGCCAGCAGGCTACCGGGGGTCGGCAATGAGCAGTTCTTC CASRLPGVGNEQFF TRBJ2-1 TRBV28 - -
TGCGCCAGCAGCCAAGACCGTAGCGGACTCCAGGGGACCCAGTACTTC CASSQDRSGLQGTQYF TRBJ2-5 TRBV4-3 - -
TGTGCTAGTGGTTTGCCGAACAGGGGAGGTGGCTACACCTTC CASGLPNRGGGYTF TRBJ1-2 TRBV12-5 TRBD1 large
TGTGCCAGCAGTTTACAGGGGGCCGGGGAGCTGTTTTTT CASSLQGAGELFF TRBJ2-2 TRBV27 TRBD1 -
TGTGCCAGCAGTTGGACAGGCGGAACTGAAGCTTTCTTT CASSWTGGTEAFF TRBJ1-1 TRBV28 TRBD1 -
TGTGTCACCAGCAGAGCCTGGGAGGAGAGCTCTGGAAACACCATATATTTT CVTSRAWEESSGNTIYF TRBJ1-3 TRBV15 - -
TGTGCCACCACAGGGGGCGACTATGGCTACACCTTC CATTGGDYGYTF TRBJ1-2 TRBV10-3 TRBD1 few
TGTGCCAGCAGTTTTGGGGGACAAGAGACCCAGTACTTC CASSFGGQETQYF TRBJ2-5 TRBV27 - few
TGTGCCTGGAGCTCAACGGGACCCTTCTTCTATGGCTACACCTTC CAWSSTGPFFYGYTF TRBJ1-2 TRBV30 - few
TGCGCCAGCAGCCACCAAGGGGGCTCTGGGGCCAACGTCCTGACTTTC CASSHQGGSGANVLTF TRBJ2-6 TRBV4-1 - -
TGTGCCAGCAGCTTATCAGGGGCTGGAAACACCATATATTTT CASSLSGAGNTIYF TRBJ1-3 TRBV7-9 - -
TGTGCCAGCAGCCGCGACCCTAGCGTCGTCTACAATGAGCAGTTCTTC CASSRDPSVVYNEQFF TRBJ2-1 TRBV11-3 - -